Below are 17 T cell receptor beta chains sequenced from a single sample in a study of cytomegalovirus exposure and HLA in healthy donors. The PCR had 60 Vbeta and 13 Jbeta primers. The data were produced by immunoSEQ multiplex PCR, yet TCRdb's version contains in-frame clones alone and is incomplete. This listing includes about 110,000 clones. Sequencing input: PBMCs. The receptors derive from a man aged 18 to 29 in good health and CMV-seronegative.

The CDR3 DNA reads as TGTGCCAGCAGTTTTGTGAGAACGTTCAGGGACGAGCAGTACTTC. Its translation is CASSFVRTFRDEQYF. The J gene is TRBJ2-7, the V gene TRBV28; maybe TRBD1 (5 bases). This CDR3 has 15 amino acids. Per germline, CDR1 MDHEN and CDR2 SYDVKM. Trimming removed 3 bases from V and 5 bases from J, with 17 bases in between.

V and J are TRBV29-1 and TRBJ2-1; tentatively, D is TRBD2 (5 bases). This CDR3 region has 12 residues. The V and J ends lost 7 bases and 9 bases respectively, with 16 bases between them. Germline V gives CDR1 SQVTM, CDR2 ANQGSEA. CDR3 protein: CSAARVGGEQFF. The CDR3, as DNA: TGCAGCGCCGCGAGGGTCGGCGGTGAGCAGTTCTTC.

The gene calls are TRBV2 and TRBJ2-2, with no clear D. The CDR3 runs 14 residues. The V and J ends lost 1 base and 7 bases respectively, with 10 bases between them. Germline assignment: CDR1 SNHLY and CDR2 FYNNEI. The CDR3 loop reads CASSEGQVGGELFF. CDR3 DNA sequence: TGTGCCAGCAGTGAAGGTCAGGTGGGCGGGGAGCTGTTTTTT.

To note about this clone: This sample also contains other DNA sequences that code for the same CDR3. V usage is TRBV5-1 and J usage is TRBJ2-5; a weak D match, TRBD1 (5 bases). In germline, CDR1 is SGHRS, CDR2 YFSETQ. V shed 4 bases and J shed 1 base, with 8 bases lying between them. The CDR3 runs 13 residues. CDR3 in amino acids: CASSPDSQETQYF. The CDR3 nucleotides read TGCGCCAGCAGCCCTGACAGCCAAGAGACCCAGTACTTC. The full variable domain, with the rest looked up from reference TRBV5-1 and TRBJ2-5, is KAGVTQTPRYLIKTRGQQVTLSCSPISGHRSVSWYQQTPGQGLQFLFEYFSETQRNKGNFPGRFSGRQFSNSRSEMNVSTLELGDSALYLCASSPDSQETQYFGPGTRLLVL.

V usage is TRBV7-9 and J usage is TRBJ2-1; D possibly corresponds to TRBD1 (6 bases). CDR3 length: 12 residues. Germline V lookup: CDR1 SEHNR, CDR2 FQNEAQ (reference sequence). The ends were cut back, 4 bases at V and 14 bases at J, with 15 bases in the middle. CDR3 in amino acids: CASSYRQVEEFF. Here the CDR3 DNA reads TGTGCCAGCAGCTACCGACAGGTCGAGGAGTTCTTC.

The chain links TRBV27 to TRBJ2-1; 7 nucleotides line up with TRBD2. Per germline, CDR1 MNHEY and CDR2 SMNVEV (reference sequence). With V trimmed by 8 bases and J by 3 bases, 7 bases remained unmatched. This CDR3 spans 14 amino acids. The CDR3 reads CASFPSGDYNEQFF. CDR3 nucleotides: TGTGCCAGCTTTCCTAGCGGAGACTACAATGAGCAGTTCTTC.

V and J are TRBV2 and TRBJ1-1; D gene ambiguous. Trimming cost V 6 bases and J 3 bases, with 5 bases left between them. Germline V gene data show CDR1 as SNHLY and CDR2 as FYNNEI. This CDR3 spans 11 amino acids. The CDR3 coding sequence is TGTGCCAGCAGAAGAGACACTGAAGCTTTCTTT. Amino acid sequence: CASRRDTEAFF.

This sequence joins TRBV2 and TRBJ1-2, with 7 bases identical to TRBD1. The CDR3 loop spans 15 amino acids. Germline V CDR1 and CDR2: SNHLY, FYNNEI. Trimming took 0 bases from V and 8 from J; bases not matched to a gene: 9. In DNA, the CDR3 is TGTGCCAGCAGTGAAGCGCAGGTACAAGGGGGCGGCTACACCTTC. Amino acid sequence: CASSEAQVQGGGYTF.

The CDR3 here is CASSVAPLSYNEQFF. CDR3 sequence (DNA): TGTGCCAGCAGCGTAGCCCCTCTCTCCTACAATGAGCAGTTCTTC. The V call is TRBV9, the J call TRBJ2-1; D remains ambiguous. The CDR3 consists of 15 residues. Germline V lookup: CDR1 SGDLS, CDR2 YYNGEE. Trimming left V 0 bases short and J 0 bases short, with 7 bases between.

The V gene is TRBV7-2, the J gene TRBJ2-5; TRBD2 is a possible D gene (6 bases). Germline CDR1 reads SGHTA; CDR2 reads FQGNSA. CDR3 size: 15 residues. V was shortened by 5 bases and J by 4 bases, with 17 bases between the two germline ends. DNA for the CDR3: TGTGCCAGCAGCCCGGGGGACCACACCCTAGAGACCCAGTACTTC. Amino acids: CASSPGDHTLETQYF.

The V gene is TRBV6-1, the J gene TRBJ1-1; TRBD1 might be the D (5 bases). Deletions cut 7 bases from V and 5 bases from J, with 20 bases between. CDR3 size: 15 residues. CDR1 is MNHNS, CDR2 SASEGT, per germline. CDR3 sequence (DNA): TGTGCCAGCATCCCAGAGGGACTCCTGGGGACTGAAGCTTTCTTT. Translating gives CASIPEGLLGTEAFF.

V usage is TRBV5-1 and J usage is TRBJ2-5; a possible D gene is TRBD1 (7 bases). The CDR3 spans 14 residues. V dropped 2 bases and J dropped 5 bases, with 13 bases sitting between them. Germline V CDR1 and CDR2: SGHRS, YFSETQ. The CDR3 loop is CASSFSGGRETQYF. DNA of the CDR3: TGCGCCAGCAGCTTCTCAGGGGGGAGGGAGACCCAGTACTTC.

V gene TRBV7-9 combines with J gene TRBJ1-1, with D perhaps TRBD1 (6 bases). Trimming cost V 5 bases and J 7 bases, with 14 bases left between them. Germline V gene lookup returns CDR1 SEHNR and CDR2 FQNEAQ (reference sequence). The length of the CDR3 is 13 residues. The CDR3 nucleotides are TGTGCCAGCAGCCACCGGGACAATAGTGAAGCTTTCTTT. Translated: CASSHRDNSEAFF.

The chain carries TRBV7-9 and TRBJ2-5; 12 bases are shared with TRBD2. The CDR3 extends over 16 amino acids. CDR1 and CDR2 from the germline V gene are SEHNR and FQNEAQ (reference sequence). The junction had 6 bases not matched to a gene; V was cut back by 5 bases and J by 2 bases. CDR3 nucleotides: TGTGCCAGCAGCGCCGGACTAGCGGGGAATCAAGAGACCCAGTACTTC. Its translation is CASSAGLAGNQETQYF.

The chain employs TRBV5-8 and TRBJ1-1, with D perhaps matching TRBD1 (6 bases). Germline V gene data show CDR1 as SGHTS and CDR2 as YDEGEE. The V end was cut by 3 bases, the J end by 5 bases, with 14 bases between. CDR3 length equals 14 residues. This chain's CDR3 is CASSWGQGMTEAFF. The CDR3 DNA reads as TGTGCCAGCAGCTGGGGCCAGGGGATGACTGAAGCTTTCTTT.

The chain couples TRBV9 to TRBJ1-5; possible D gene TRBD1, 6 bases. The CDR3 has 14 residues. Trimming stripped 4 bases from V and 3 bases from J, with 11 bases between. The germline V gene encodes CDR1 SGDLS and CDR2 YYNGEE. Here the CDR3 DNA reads TGTGCCAGCAGCCCTACAGGGTACAATCAGCCCCAGCATTTT. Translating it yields CASSPTGYNQPQHF.

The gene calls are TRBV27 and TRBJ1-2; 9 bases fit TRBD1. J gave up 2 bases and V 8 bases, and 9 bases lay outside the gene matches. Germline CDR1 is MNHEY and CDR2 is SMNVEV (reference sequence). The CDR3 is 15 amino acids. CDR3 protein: CASSKTGGKNYGYTF. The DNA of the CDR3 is TGTGCCAGCTCTAAGACAGGGGGTAAGAACTATGGCTACACCTTC.